The present T cell receptor beta chain was sequenced within a study of Graves' ophthalmopathy and Graves' hyperthyroidism. Overall study findings and caveats: Ophthalmopathy versus stable hyperthyroidism: 13-signature model gave roughly 88% sensitivity, 80% to 84% specificity.

Regarding this clonotype: Its antigen is still unknown.

Germline assignment: CDR1 MNHEY and CDR2 SVGAGI. The V end was cut by 0 bases, the J end by 4 bases, with 7 bases between. The CDR3 extends over 14 amino acids. Amplification targeted the TCR beta CDR3 regions, with RNA transcripts as the source material. HTBI primers primed a first-round RT-PCR, and a second-round multiplex PCR followed. Each CDR3 protein gets one entry after TCRdb re-called the multiplex PCR reads with MiXCR. The table includes 1 million to 1.3 million distinct CDR3 sequences, approximately 35% detected once. V usage is TRBV6-5 and J usage is TRBJ1-3; D possibly corresponds to TRBD1 (5 bases). This sequence originates from an adult man with Graves' hyperthyroidism. The sample consisted of peripheral blood or thyroid tissue (not recorded which). The CDR3 sequence: CASSYSDTGNTIYF. CDR3 bases: TGTGCCAGCAGTTACTCGGACACCGGAAACACCATATATTTT.